This T cell receptor beta chain was sequenced for a study of T cells in Graves' hyperthyroidism and ophthalmopathy. Amplification of TCR beta CDR3 regions used RNA as the template. TCR CDR3 underwent first-round RT-PCR with the HTBI primer set. A single record per CDR3 protein comes from TCRdb applying MiXCR to the multiplex PCR reads. Among hundreds of thousands of distinct CDR3 sequences, about two fifths were seen once, and the ten largest hold 7% to 10%. V was shortened by 1 base and J by 0 bases, with 10 bases between the two germline ends. CDR3 length equals 15 residues. The genes are TRBV12-3 or TRBV12-4 and TRBJ2-7; perhaps TRBD2 as D (6 bases). The sample was blood. This sequence was found in a man aged 18 to 29 with Graves' hyperthyroidism. Here the CDR3 DNA reads TGTGCCAGCAGTTTAGTAGCGGAACTCTCCTACGAGCAGTACTTC. Translated, it gives CASSLVAELSYEQYF.